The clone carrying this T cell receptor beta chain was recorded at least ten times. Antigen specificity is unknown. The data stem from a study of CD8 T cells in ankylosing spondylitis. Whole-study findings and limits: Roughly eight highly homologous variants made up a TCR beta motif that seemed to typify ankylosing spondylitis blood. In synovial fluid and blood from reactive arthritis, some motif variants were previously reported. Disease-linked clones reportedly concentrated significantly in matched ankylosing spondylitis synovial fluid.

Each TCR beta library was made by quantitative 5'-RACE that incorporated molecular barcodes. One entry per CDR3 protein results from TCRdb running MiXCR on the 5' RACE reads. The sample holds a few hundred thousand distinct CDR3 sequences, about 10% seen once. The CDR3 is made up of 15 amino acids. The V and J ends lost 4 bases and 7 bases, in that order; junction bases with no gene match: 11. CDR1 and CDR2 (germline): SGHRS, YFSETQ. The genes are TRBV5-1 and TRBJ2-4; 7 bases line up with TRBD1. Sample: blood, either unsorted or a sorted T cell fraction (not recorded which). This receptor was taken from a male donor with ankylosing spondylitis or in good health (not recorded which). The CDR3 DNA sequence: TGCGCCAGCAGCGTTCAGACAGGGTTTGGTAACATTCAGTACTTC. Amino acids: CASSVQTGFGNIQYF. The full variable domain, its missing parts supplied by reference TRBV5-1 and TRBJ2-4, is KAGVTQTPRYLIKTRGQQVTLSCSPISGHRSVSWYQQTPGQGLQFLFEYFSETQRNKGNFPGRFSGRQFSNSRSEMNVSTLELGDSALYLCASSVQTGFGNIQYFGAGTRLSVL.